The clone carrying this T cell receptor beta chain occurred once. These data come from a study of cytomegalovirus exposure and HLA in healthy donors. V was trimmed by 5 bases and J by 2 bases, leaving 12 bases between them. This CDR3 has 13 amino acids. Looked up from germline, CDR1 is SQVTM and CDR2 is ANQGSEA. Use of 60 Vbeta and 13 Jbeta primers characterized the PCR. Assay used: immunoSEQ multiplex PCR; TCRdb lists only in-frame clones, some missing. The repertoire includes over 100,000 clones, around four fifths of them detected once, and about 8.1% sits in the top ten. Sequenced input: PBMCs. The genes are TRBV29-1 and TRBJ1-2; TRBD1 might be the D (5 bases). This sequence originates from a woman aged 45-65 years in good health and CMV-seropositive. Here the CDR3 reads CSVWAGCNYGYTF. For the CDR3, the DNA is TGCAGCGTTTGGGCAGGGTGCAACTATGGCTACACCTTC.